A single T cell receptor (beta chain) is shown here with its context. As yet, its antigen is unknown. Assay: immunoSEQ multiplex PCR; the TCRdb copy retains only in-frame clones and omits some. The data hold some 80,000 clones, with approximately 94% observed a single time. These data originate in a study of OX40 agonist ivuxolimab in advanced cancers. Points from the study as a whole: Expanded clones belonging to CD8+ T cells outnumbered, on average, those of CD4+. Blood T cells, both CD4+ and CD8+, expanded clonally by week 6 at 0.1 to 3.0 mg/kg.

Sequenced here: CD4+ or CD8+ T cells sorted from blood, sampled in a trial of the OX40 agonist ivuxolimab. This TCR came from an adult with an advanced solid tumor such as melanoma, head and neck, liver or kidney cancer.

The CDR3 loop reads CSVVSGGLNEQFF. The CDR3 DNA follows: TGCAGCGTTGTGTCGGGAGGGCTCAATGAGCAGTTCTTC. The V call is TRBV29-1, the J call TRBJ2-1; 8 nucleotides agree with TRBD2. J was trimmed by 6 bases and V by 4 bases; bases with no gene match: 5. In germline, CDR1 is SQVTM, CDR2 ANQGSEA. This CDR3 is 13 amino acids long.